This entry is about one TCR beta chain. Its antigen is as yet unknown. The TCRbeta library incorporated unique molecular identifiers. MiXCR was run by TCRdb on the PCR reads, yielding one entry per CDR3 protein. Of some 350,000 distinct CDR3 sequences listed, around 15% are singletons. The V and J ends lost 6 bases and 3 bases respectively, with 11 bases between them. Germline-derived CDR1 and CDR2 are SEHNR and FQNEAQ (reference sequence). CDR3 size: 13 residues. The sample belongs to a study of T-cell reconstitution after alpha-beta-depleted transplantation in children. General observations from the study: Several hundred rapidly expanded clones from non-depleted graft cells reportedly supplied alpha-beta T cells about two months post-transplant. There were some patients whose high TCRbeta diversity at day 60 came from surviving recipient T cells and thymic progenitors. From newly produced T cells came most of the T-cell counts and diversity one year after transplant.

The chain is built from TRBV7-9 and TRBJ1-1, with D possibly matching TRBD1 (5 bases). The material was PBMCs, mostly from graft donor cells, obtained 360 days after TCRalphabeta/CD19-depleted stem cell transplant. The sequence derives from a male patient aged 2 to 10 who had a stem cell transplant for acute lymphoblastic leukemia, so the T cells may come from the graft donor. CDR3 nucleotides: TGTGCCAGCAGACCAGGGTTGGACACTGAAGCTTTCTTT. Translation gives CASRPGLDTEAFF.